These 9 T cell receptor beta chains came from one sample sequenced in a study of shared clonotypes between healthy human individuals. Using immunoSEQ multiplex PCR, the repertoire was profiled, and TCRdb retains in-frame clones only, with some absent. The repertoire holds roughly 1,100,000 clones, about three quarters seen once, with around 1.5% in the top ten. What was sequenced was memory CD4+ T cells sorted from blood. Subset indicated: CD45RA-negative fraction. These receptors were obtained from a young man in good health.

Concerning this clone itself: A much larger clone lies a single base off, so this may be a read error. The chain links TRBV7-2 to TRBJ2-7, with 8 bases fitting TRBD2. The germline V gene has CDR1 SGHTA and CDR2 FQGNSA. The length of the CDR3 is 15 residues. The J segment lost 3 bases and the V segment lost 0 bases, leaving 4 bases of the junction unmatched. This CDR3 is CASSLARGRYYEQYF. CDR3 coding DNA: TGTGCCAGCAGCTTAGCTCGCGGGAGGTACTACGAGCAGTACTTC.

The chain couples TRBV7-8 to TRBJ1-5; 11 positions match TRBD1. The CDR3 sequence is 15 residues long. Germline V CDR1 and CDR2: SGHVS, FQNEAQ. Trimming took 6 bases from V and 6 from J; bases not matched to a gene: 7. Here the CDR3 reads CASRSGTGGFQPQHF. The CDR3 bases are TGTGCCAGCAGATCCGGGACAGGGGGATTTCAGCCCCAGCATTTT.

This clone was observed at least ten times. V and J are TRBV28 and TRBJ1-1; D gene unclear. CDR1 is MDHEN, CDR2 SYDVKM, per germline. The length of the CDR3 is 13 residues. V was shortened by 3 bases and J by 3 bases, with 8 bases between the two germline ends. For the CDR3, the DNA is TGTGCCAGCAGTTTTAAGGGATACACTGAAGCTTTCTTT. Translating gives CASSFKGYTEAFF.

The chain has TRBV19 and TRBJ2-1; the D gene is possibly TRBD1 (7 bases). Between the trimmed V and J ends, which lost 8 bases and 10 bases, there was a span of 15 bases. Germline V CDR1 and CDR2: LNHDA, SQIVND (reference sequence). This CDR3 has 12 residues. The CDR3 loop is CASGTAGGEQFF. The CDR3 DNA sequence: TGTGCCAGTGGGACAGCGGGTGGCGAGCAGTTCTTC.

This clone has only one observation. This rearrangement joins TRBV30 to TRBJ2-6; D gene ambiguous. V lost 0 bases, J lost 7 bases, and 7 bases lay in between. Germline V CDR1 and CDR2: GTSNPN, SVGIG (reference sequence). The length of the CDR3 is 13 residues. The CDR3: CAWSVQLANVLTF. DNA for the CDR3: TGTGCCTGGAGTGTACAACTAGCCAACGTCCTGACTTTC.

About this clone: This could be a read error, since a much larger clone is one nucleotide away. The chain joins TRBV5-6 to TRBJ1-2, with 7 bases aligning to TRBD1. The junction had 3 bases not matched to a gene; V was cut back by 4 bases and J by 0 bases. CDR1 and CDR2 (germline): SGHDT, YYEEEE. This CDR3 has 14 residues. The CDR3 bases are TGTGCCAGCAGCCTGGGGACAGCTAACTATGGCTACACCTTC. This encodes CASSLGTANYGYTF.

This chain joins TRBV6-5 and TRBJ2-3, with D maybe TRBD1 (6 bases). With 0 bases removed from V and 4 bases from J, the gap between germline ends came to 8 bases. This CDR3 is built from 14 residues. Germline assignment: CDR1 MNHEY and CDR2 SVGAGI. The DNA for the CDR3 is TGTGCCAGCAGTTACTCAACAGGGCCAGATACGCAGTATTTT. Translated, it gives CASSYSTGPDTQYF.

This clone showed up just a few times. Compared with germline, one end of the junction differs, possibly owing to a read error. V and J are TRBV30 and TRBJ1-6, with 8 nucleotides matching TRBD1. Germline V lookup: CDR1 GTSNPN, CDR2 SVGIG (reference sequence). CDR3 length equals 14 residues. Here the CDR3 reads CAWSATGSGTGQLF. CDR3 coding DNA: TGTGCCTGGAGTGCAACAGGATCAGGGACAGGCCAACTCTTT. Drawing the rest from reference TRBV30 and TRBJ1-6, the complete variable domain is SQTIHQWPATLVQPVGSPLSLECTVEGTSNPNLYWYRQAAGRGLQLLFYSVGIGQISSEVPQNLSASRPQDRQFILSSKKLLLSDSGFYLCAWSATGSGTGQLFGNGTRLTVT.

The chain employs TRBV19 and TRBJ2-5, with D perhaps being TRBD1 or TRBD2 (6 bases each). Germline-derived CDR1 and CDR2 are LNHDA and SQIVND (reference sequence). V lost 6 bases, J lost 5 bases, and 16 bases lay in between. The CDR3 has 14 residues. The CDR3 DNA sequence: TGTGCCAGTAGACCCCCCGGGGGCGGCGAGACCCAGTACTTC. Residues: CASRPPGGGETQYF.